This TCR beta chain is drawn from a study of control samples from healthy donors and cancer patients. Clones were read by immunoSEQ multiplex PCR, and TCRdb kept only the in-frame ones, dropping some. The sample gives 25,000 to 30,000 clones, approximately 85% of which show up once; 6.5% to 8% is in the top ten. There are 13 residues in the CDR3. Per germline, CDR1 PRHDT and CDR2 FYEKMQ (reference sequence). V lost 4 bases to trimming and J lost 8 bases, with 11 bases between them. Source material: PBMCs. The gene calls are TRBV13 and TRBJ1-4; perhaps TRBD1 as D (6 bases). The sequence derives from a woman aged 60-70 years with head and neck cancer. The CDR3 spells CASSSRQAEKLFF. The CDR3 nucleotides read TGTGCCAGCAGCTCTCGACAGGCCGAAAAACTGTTTTTT.